This is a list of T cell receptor beta chains from one sample in a study of tumor T cells in aggressive B-cell lymphoma. The method was immunoSEQ multiplex PCR; TCRdb's version includes in-frame clones alone and lacks a portion of them. Of about 560 clones in the sample, less than 90% are singletons; the top ten hold around a sixth. The sequencing sample was made of tumor tissue. All receptors derive from an adult with diffuse large B cell lymphoma. Each CDR3 is given with its conserved first and last residue. D genes are given only for firm matches. Not every row has a clone size; where given, it reads once, few, many or a size class.

d_gene	v_gene	abundance	j_gene	CDR3nt	CDR3aa
TRBD2	TRBV6-5	-	TRBJ2-1	TGTGCCAGCAGTTACGGGCTAGCGGGGAACAATGAGCAGTTCTTC	CASSYGLAGNNEQFF
-	TRBV5-6	-	TRBJ1-6	TGTGCCAGCAGCTTGGCCCGGGGTCTGACACCCCTCCACTTT	CASSLARGLTPLHF
-	TRBV6-5	-	TRBJ1-5	TGTGCCAGCAGTTACCACGGGGGAGCCCAGCATTTT	CASSYHGGAQHF
TRBD2	TRBV5-1	-	TRBJ2-3	TGCGCCAGCAGCTCCCCTGATACTAGCGGGGGTACAGATACGCAGTATTTT	CASSSPDTSGGTDTQYF
-	TRBV19	few	TRBJ2-2	TGTGCCAGTAGTATAGTGGCCACCGGGGAGCTGTTTTTT	CASSIVATGELFF
TRBD2	TRBV11-3	-	TRBJ2-5	TGTGCCAGCAGCTCCCGGGGAGGGGAAGAGACCCAGTACTTC	CASSSRGGEETQYF
TRBD1	TRBV28	-	TRBJ2-2	TGTGCCAGCATAGGGACAGACCTCACCGGGGAGCTGTTTTTT	CASIGTDLTGELFF
-	TRBV15	-	TRBJ1-1	TGTGCCACCAGCAGAGTTTATCCCACAGGGTATACCGACGCGGAAGCTTTCTTT	CATSRVYPTGYTDAEAFF
-	TRBV9	-	TRBJ1-2	TGTGCCAGCAGCGTAGCTGGCAGGGCCAACTATGGCTACACCTTC	CASSVAGRANYGYTF
TRBD1	TRBV7-9	-	TRBJ1-6	TGTGCCAGCAGCAACCGGGACAGGGATAATTCACCCCTCCACTTT	CASSNRDRDNSPLHF
-	TRBV30	-	TRBJ1-1	TGTGCCTGGAGCCCCATGAACACTGAAGCTTTCTTT	CAWSPMNTEAFF
-	TRBV20-1	-	TRBJ2-1	TGCAGTGCTAGAAGGGAGGATGAGCAGTTCTTC	CSARREDEQFF
-	TRBV5-6	-	TRBJ2-7	TGTGCCAGCAGCCGAGGACCAGGGGCTATATCCTACGAGCAGTACTTC	CASSRGPGAISYEQYF
TRBD2	TRBV19	-	TRBJ2-2	TGTGCCACCTCTACCTTTACTAGCGGGGGGACTAACGGCGGGGAGCCGTTTTTT	CATSTFTSGGTNGGEPFF
TRBD2	TRBV7-6	-	TRBJ2-5	TGTGCCAGCAGCCCACTAGCGGGGGGGCAGACCCAGTACTTC	CASSPLAGGQTQYF
-	TRBV6-1	-	TRBJ1-2	TGTGCCAGCAACGGACAGCTCTATGGCTACACCTTC	CASNGQLYGYTF
-	TRBV5-5	-	TRBJ1-1	TGTGCCAGCAGCCCGGGGGGGATGAACACTGAAGCTTTCTTT	CASSPGGMNTEAFF